The 31 T cell receptor beta chains below all came from one sample that was sequenced in a study of cytomegalovirus exposure and HLA in healthy donors. With 60 Vbeta and 13 Jbeta primers, the PCR was carried out. The table came from immunoSEQ multiplex PCR; TCRdb's copy has only in-frame clones and leaves some out. The profile shows 100,000 to 150,000 clones, 81% of them singletons. Input material: PBMCs. These TCRs come from a woman aged 25 to 39 in good health and CMV-seronegative.

The chain joins TRBV5-4 to TRBJ2-5; D is unresolved. This CDR3 is built from 18 residues. From germline, CDR1 is SGHNT and CDR2 YYREEE (reference sequence). Trimming removed 2 bases from V and 2 bases from J, with 22 bases in between. In nucleotides, the CDR3 is TGTGCCAGCAGCTTCGTGGAGTGGTACCCGAGTCCACAAGAGACCCAGTACTTC. It yields the protein CASSFVEWYPSPQETQYF. Full variable domain (remainder filled in from reference TRBV5-4 and TRBJ2-5): ETGVTQSPTHLIKTRGQQVTLRCSSQSGHNTVSWYQQALGQGPQFIFQYYREEENGRGNFPPRFSGLQFPNYSSELNVNALELDDSALYLCASSFVEWYPSPQETQYFGPGTRLLVL.

The chain uses TRBV27 and TRBJ2-7; 9 positions match TRBD2. V gave up 4 bases and J gave up 2 bases; unmatched junction bases: 9. The CDR3 contains 16 residues. Germline V lookup: CDR1 MNHEY, CDR2 SMNVEV (reference sequence). The CDR3 DNA reads as TGTGCCAGCAGTTCCCTTCGGGTAGCGGGGGCCTACGAGCAGTACTTC. Residues: CASSSLRVAGAYEQYF.

This clone was counted between two and nine times. The chain is built from TRBV19 and TRBJ2-2; 14 bases align to TRBD2. Germline CDR1 is LNHDA and CDR2 is SQIVND (reference sequence). The CDR3 covers 17 residues. Trimming at V came to 3 bases and at J to 6 bases, leaving 6 bases not matched to a gene. The CDR3 DNA reads as TGTGCCAGTAGTATGGGACTAGCGGGAGTTCTTGCCGGGGAGCTGTTTTTT. Translated: CASSMGLAGVLAGELFF.

This clone appeared a few times. The genes are TRBV7-6 and TRBJ2-7, with 8 bases aligning to TRBD2. Trimming cost V 4 bases and J 4 bases; bases outside gene matches: 9. CDR3 size: 15 residues. Germline CDR1 reads SGHVS; CDR2 reads FNYEAQ. CDR3 DNA: TGTGCCAGCAGCTCCCAGGGTGGCGGGGGGTACGAGCAGTACTTC. It codes for CASSSQGGGGYEQYF.

The chain combines TRBV5-5 with TRBJ2-7; 7 positions agree with TRBD2. Germline CDR1 is SGHKS and CDR2 is YYEKEE (reference sequence). CDR3 length: 15 residues. The V and J ends lost 3 bases and 1 base, in that order; junction bases with no gene match: 7. CDR3 nucleotide sequence: TGTGCCAGCAGCTCACTAGCGCGATTTTCCTACGAGCAGTACTTC. It codes for CASSSLARFSYEQYF.

J is TRBJ1-1 and V is TRBV14; D may be TRBD1 (5 bases). The CDR3 runs to 15 residues. With 7 bases removed from V and 1 base from J, the gap between germline ends came to 16 bases. Looked up from germline, CDR1 is SGHDN and CDR2 is FVKESK. The DNA of the CDR3 is TGTGCCAGCACCAGGAGGGGACCAGAGAACACTGAAGCTTTCTTT. It yields the protein CASTRRGPENTEAFF.

J is TRBJ1-1 and V is TRBV15, with D possibly being TRBD1 (5 bases). This CDR3 is 16 amino acids long. Germline CDR1 and CDR2: LNHNV and YYDKDF (reference sequence). V was trimmed by 0 bases and J by 0 bases, leaving 11 bases between them. This chain's CDR3 is CATSRDRGVMNTEAFF. The CDR3 bases are TGTGCCACCAGCAGAGATAGGGGTGTGATGAACACTGAAGCTTTCTTT.

This chain joins TRBV11-3 and TRBJ2-5, with 10 bases identical to TRBD2. Germline CDR1 SGHNT, CDR2 YENEEA. The CDR3 loop spans 18 amino acids. Unmatched junction bases numbered 16, after V lost 5 bases and J lost 4 bases. CDR3: CASSIRLAGMARRETQYF. DNA of the CDR3: TGTGCCAGCAGCATCAGACTAGCGGGTATGGCTCGCAGAGAGACCCAGTACTTC.

V is TRBV7-9 and J is TRBJ2-1; TRBD1 might be the D (6 bases). In germline, CDR1 is SEHNR, CDR2 FQNEAQ (reference sequence). CDR3 length: 15 residues. The germline V and J ends were trimmed by 5 bases and 5 bases, with 16 bases remaining between them. The CDR3 DNA reads TGTGCCAGCAGCCGTTCATGGGACACCAACAATGAGCAGTTCTTC. It yields the protein CASSRSWDTNNEQFF. Together with reference TRBV7-9 and TRBJ2-1, the CDR3 gives the full variable domain: DTGVSQNPRHKITKRGQNVTFRCDPISEHNRLYWYRQTLGQGPEFLTYFQNEAQLEKSRLLSDRFSAERPKGSFSTLEIQRTEQGDSAMYLCASSRSWDTNNEQFFGPGTRLTVL.

The chain combines TRBV30 with TRBJ2-7, with D possibly matching TRBD2 (5 bases). The ends were cut back, 4 bases at V and 3 bases at J, with 16 bases in the middle. CDR3 length equals 14 residues. CDR1 and CDR2 (germline): GTSNPN, SVGIG (reference sequence). CDR3 nucleotides: TGTGCCTGGAATCGCGGGCTCCCTCTCTACGAGCAGTACTTC. This gives the protein CAWNRGLPLYEQYF.

The table lists this clone with a few counts. The chain has TRBV4-2 and TRBJ2-7; TRBD2 aligns across 8 bases. CDR3 size: 15 residues. The germline V gene encodes CDR1 LGHNA and CDR2 YNFKEQ. V shed 4 bases, J shed 3 bases, and the junction held 8 bases outside the gene matches. The CDR3 is CASSLRVAGLYEQYF. CDR3 in DNA: TGTGCCAGCAGCCTCCGGGTAGCGGGACTCTACGAGCAGTACTTC.

This chain uses TRBV7-6 with TRBJ2-1; D call uncertain. V was cut by 5 bases and J by 7 bases, with 9 bases left in between. CDR1 is SGHVS and CDR2 is FNYEAQ in the germline V gene. The CDR3 sequence is 12 residues long. The CDR3 DNA follows: TGTGCCAGCAGCGCCTCGAGGAATGAGCAGTTCTTC. This gives the protein CASSASRNEQFF.

The J gene is TRBJ2-5, the V gene TRBV5-1; 7 bases agree with TRBD1. The CDR3 has 16 residues. V shed 0 bases, J shed 2 bases, and the junction held 7 bases outside the gene matches. Germline V CDR1 and CDR2: SGHRS, YFSETQ. The DNA of the CDR3 is TGCGCCAGCAGCTTGGCCGGACAGGTATCACAAGAGACCCAGTACTTC. This translates into CASSLAGQVSQETQYF.

This chain connects TRBV13 to TRBJ1-2; 8 bases line up with TRBD1. From germline, CDR1 is PRHDT and CDR2 FYEKMQ (reference sequence). J gave up 2 bases and V 0 bases, and 5 bases lay outside the gene matches. The CDR3 sequence is 16 residues long. The CDR3 region has the DNA TGTGCCAGCAGCTTAGGCAGGGGGCGCGGGAACTATGGCTACACCTTC. Amino acid sequence: CASSLGRGRGNYGYTF.

V usage is TRBV5-5 and J usage is TRBJ1-3, with 7 positions matching TRBD1. The V gene's germline CDR1 is SGHKS and CDR2 YYEKEE (reference sequence). The junction had 6 bases not matched to a gene; V was cut back by 3 bases and J by 0 bases. The CDR3 is 16 amino acids. This chain's CDR3 is CASSYGTGASGNTIYF. In DNA form, the CDR3 reads TGTGCCAGCAGCTATGGAACAGGGGCCTCTGGAAACACCATATATTTT.

The chain combines TRBV19 with TRBJ1-5, with a possible D match to TRBD1 (5 bases). Trimming pared 3 bases from V and 9 bases from J, leaving 9 bases between. The CDR3 has 12 amino acids. Germline values: CDR1 LNHDA, CDR2 SQIVND (reference sequence). The CDR3 loop reads CASSIWGGPQHF. DNA for the CDR3: TGTGCCAGTAGTATTTGGGGGGGGCCCCAGCATTTT.

The CDR3 DNA follows: TGTGCCAGCAGCTTAGGTGCAGGAAATGCCTACGAGCAGTACTTC. It translates to CASSLGAGNAYEQYF. This chain uses TRBV13 with TRBJ2-7; D gene ambiguous. Trimming cost V 0 bases and J 2 bases, with 11 bases left between them. The length of the CDR3 is 15 residues. Germline V gene sequence: CDR1 PRHDT, CDR2 FYEKMQ (reference sequence).

The V call is TRBV4-1, the J call TRBJ1-1; TRBD1 matches at 10 bases. From germline, CDR1 is MGHRA and CDR2 YSYEKL. V shed 4 bases and J 3 bases; nucleotides not matched to a gene: 11. This CDR3 region has 17 residues. As DNA, the CDR3 is TGCGCCAGCAGCCTATGGACAGGGGGTTCTTCGTACACTGAAGCTTTCTTT. This gives the protein CASSLWTGGSSYTEAFF.

This rearrangement joins TRBV4-2 to TRBJ2-1; TRBD2 aligns across 10 bases. Germline values: CDR1 LGHNA, CDR2 YNFKEQ. The CDR3 runs 15 residues. Losses at the gene ends were 4 bases for V and 7 bases for J; bases not matched to a gene: 7. CDR3 amino acids: CASSPLAGATNEQFF. CDR3 DNA: TGTGCCAGCAGCCCTCTAGCGGGAGCAACAAATGAGCAGTTCTTC.

V usage is TRBV7-8 and J usage is TRBJ2-5; the match to TRBD2 covers 8 bases. The CDR3 loop spans 14 amino acids. The V gene's germline CDR1 is SGHVS and CDR2 FQNEAQ. The J segment lost 2 bases and the V segment lost 5 bases, leaving 4 bases of the junction unmatched. The CDR3 sequence: CASSPTSAQETQYF. CDR3 sequence (DNA): TGTGCCAGCAGCCCGACTAGCGCTCAAGAGACCCAGTACTTC.

The chain carries TRBV21-1 and TRBJ2-1; the DNA was not compared with TRBD1, the D call given in the table. TRBV21-1 is marked as a pseudogene. The CDR3 has 18 residues. As DNA, the CDR3 is TGTGCCAGCAGCAAAGTAGTTAGGGGACAGGCATCCTACAATGAGCAGTTCTTC. As protein: CASSKVVRGQASYNEQFF.

The chain uses TRBV28 and TRBJ2-1; 8 bases map to TRBD2. Trimming took 8 bases from V and 4 from J; bases not matched to a gene: 10. Germline assignment: CDR1 MDHEN and CDR2 SYDVKM. CDR3 length: 15 amino acids. Here the CDR3 DNA reads TGTGCCAGCGGAACGAGCGGGAGAAATTACAATGAGCAGTTCTTC. Translated: CASGTSGRNYNEQFF.

The chain joins TRBV7-3 to TRBJ2-5; possibly TRBD2 for D (5 bases). This CDR3 spans 13 amino acids. Germline lookup yields CDR1 SGHTA and CDR2 FQGTGA. V lost 4 bases, J lost 5 bases, and 11 bases lay in between. CDR3 sequence (DNA): TGTGCCAGCAGCTCGGGGAATGGGGAGACCCAGTACTTC. Amino acid sequence: CASSSGNGETQYF.

The genes are TRBV6-6 and TRBJ2-7; D gene unclear. This CDR3 is built from 14 residues. Between the trimmed V and J ends, which lost 0 bases and 1 base, there was a span of 7 bases. Germline V lookup: CDR1 MNHNY, CDR2 SVGAGI (reference sequence). The CDR3, as DNA: TGTGCCAGCAGTTACTCAACTACATCCTACGAGCAGTACTTC. It encodes CASSYSTTSYEQYF.

This clone was observed a few times. This chain connects TRBV30 to TRBJ1-1; unclear D gene. The ends were cut back, 0 bases at V and 11 bases at J, with 13 bases in the middle. Germline V gene lookup returns CDR1 GTSNPN and CDR2 SVGIG (reference sequence). CDR3 size: 12 residues. CDR3 residues: CAWSVQTPIAFF. The CDR3 coding sequence is TGTGCCTGGAGTGTACAGACCCCAATTGCTTTCTTT.

CDR3 DNA sequence: TGTGCCAGCTCACCACTCGGACAGCTGAACACTGAAGCTTTCTTT. Amino acids: CASSPLGQLNTEAFF. This chain uses TRBV18 with TRBJ1-1; TRBD1 is a possible D gene (6 bases). CDR1 and CDR2 (germline): KGHSH, LQKENI. The CDR3 runs to 15 residues. Deletions cut 1 base from V and 0 bases from J, with 9 bases between.

The chain combines TRBV30 with TRBJ2-2; TRBD2 matches 10 bases. Germline-derived CDR1 and CDR2 are GTSNPN and SVGIG (reference sequence). CDR3 length equals 15 residues. Trimming at V came to 3 bases and at J to 0 bases, leaving 1 base not matched to a gene. CDR3 residues: CAWRLAGTNTGELFF. In DNA, the CDR3 is TGTGCCTGGAGACTAGCGGGGACGAACACCGGGGAGCTGTTTTTT.

The rearrangement joins TRBV5-1 to TRBJ2-7; a weak D match, TRBD1 (6 bases). The V end lost 0 bases, the J end lost 3 bases, and 13 bases lay between the germline ends. The CDR3 is 15 residues long. Germline CDR1 reads SGHRS; CDR2 reads YFSETQ. The CDR3 nucleotides are TGCGCCAGCAGCTTGGAACCAGGGGTATACTACGAGCAGTACTTC. It yields the protein CASSLEPGVYYEQYF.

As DNA, the CDR3 is TGTGCCAGCAGCTTGGTCCCTAATCAGCCCCAGCATTTT. It yields the protein CASSLVPNQPQHF. This rearrangement joins TRBV5-4 to TRBJ1-5, with unresolved D. Trimming removed 0 bases at V and 4 bases at J, with 5 bases between. This CDR3 has 13 residues. The germline CDR1 and CDR2 sequences are SGHNT and YYREEE (reference sequence).

The chain recombines TRBV5-4 with TRBJ2-1, with 13 bases lining up with TRBD2. V shed 4 bases and J 2 bases; nucleotides not matched to a gene: 6. The CDR3 totals 17 residues. From germline, CDR1 is SGHNT and CDR2 YYREEE (reference sequence). This chain's CDR3 is CASSTGTSGMAYNEQFF. The CDR3 nucleotides are TGTGCCAGCAGCACCGGGACTAGCGGGATGGCCTACAATGAGCAGTTCTTC. Together with reference TRBV5-4 and TRBJ2-1, the CDR3 gives the full variable domain: ETGVTQSPTHLIKTRGQQVTLRCSSQSGHNTVSWYQQALGQGPQFIFQYYREEENGRGNFPPRFSGLQFPNYSSELNVNALELDDSALYLCASSTGTSGMAYNEQFFGPGTRLTVL.

This clone was seen a single time. The genes are TRBV4-1 and TRBJ2-7; 10 bases match TRBD2. This CDR3 comprises 14 residues. Germline lookup yields CDR1 MGHRA and CDR2 YSYEKL. The J segment lost 5 bases and the V segment lost 0 bases, leaving 1 base of the junction unmatched. The CDR3 DNA follows: TGCGCCAGCAGCCAAGAGCTAGCGGGAGACGAGCAGTACTTC. Translated, it gives CASSQELAGDEQYF.